Below, 29 T cell receptor beta chains from the same sample are listed, as sequenced in a study of T cell responses to AZD1222 COVID-19 vaccine. Sequencing used immunoSEQ multiplex PCR; TCRdb keeps in-frame clones, though not all of them. This sample has approximately 150,000 clones, with around nine tenths found just once. The sequences come from peripheral blood, collected on day 0 of AZD1222 vaccination. The receptor set was obtained from an adult in good health.

Only one count was recorded for this clone. The chain links TRBV7-2 to TRBJ2-2; D perhaps matches TRBD2 (5 bases). The CDR3 is 16 amino acids. V was pared by 1 base and J by 0 bases, with 9 bases between. Germline V gives CDR1 SGHTA, CDR2 FQGNSA. CDR3 coding DNA: TGTGCCAGCAGCTTAGTTCTAGCAGCGAACACCGGGGAGCTGTTTTTT. This gives the protein CASSLVLAANTGELFF.

The chain is built from TRBV6-5 and TRBJ1-2, with D unresolved. The CDR3 extends over 14 amino acids. Deletions cut 6 bases from V and 0 bases from J, with 11 bases between. Looked up from germline, CDR1 is MNHEY and CDR2 is SVGAGI. CDR3 sequence (DNA): TGTGCCAGCAGCCCAAGGATCACTAACTATGGCTACACCTTC. It encodes CASSPRITNYGYTF.

Only one count was recorded for this clone. The chain links TRBV4-2 to TRBJ2-4; 9 bases align to TRBD2. With V trimmed by 4 bases and J by 6 bases, 7 bases remained unmatched. The CDR3 runs to 15 residues. Germline-derived CDR1 and CDR2 are LGHNA and YNFKEQ. The CDR3 bases are TGTGCCAGCAGCCCCCTAGCGGGACCCCGAAACATTCAGTACTTC. Protein sequence: CASSPLAGPRNIQYF.

This rearrangement joins TRBV10-3 to TRBJ1-3; possibly TRBD1 for D (5 bases). V was pared by 5 bases and J by 0 bases, with 17 bases between. CDR1 is ENHRY and CDR2 is SYGVKD in the germline V gene. The CDR3 has 17 residues. The CDR3 region has the DNA TGTGCCATCAGTACAATCCCTTCAGGGTCCTCTGGAAACACCATATATTTT. Its protein is CAISTIPSGSSGNTIYF.

This chain uses TRBV14 with TRBJ2-3; D not certain. CDR1 is SGHDN and CDR2 is FVKESK in the germline V gene. Trimming took 1 base from V and 2 from J, leaving 7 bases between them. CDR3 size: 14 residues. In DNA, the CDR3 is TGTGCCAGCAGCCAAGTCGGAATCACAGATACGCAGTATTTT. This encodes CASSQVGITDTQYF.

J is TRBJ1-2 and V is TRBV27; 7 bases line up with TRBD1. The germline CDR1 and CDR2 sequences are MNHEY and SMNVEV (reference sequence). The CDR3 covers 14 residues. V lost 3 bases to trimming and J lost 6 bases; unmatched junction nucleotides: 7. This CDR3 is CASSFSGQRDGYTF. The CDR3 DNA is TGTGCCAGCAGTTTTTCGGGACAGAGGGATGGCTACACCTTC.

The chain couples TRBV19 to TRBJ2-2; D is possibly TRBD2 (5 bases). The CDR3 consists of 13 residues. Germline CDR1 is LNHDA and CDR2 is SQIVND (reference sequence). The germline V and J ends were trimmed by 3 bases and 7 bases, with 9 bases remaining between them. The CDR3 DNA reads TGTGCCAGTAGTATTGCGGGTGGCGGGGAGCTGTTTTTT. Translating it yields CASSIAGGGELFF.

This rearrangement joins TRBV20-1 to TRBJ2-3; D might be TRBD1 or TRBD2, each matching 5 bases. Trimming took off 5 bases at V and 11 bases at J, with 14 bases between the two ends. CDR1 is DFQATT and CDR2 is SNEGSKA in the germline V gene (reference sequence). The CDR3 is made up of 11 amino acids. CDR3 in DNA: TGCAGTGCTTCCCCGGGACGGGAGCAGTATTTT. It yields the protein CSASPGREQYF.

The rearrangement joins TRBV6-2 or TRBV6-3 to TRBJ2-7, with 7 bases aligning to TRBD1. Germline V gene lookup returns CDR1 MNHEY and CDR2 SVGEGT. The CDR3 is made up of 13 amino acids. J gave up 4 bases and V 6 bases, and 6 bases lay outside the gene matches. CDR3 sequence reads: CASSQGQMYEQYF. The CDR3 DNA follows: TGTGCCAGCAGCCAGGGACAGATGTACGAGCAGTACTTC.

The chain carries TRBV6-5 and TRBJ1-2; TRBD1 matches 8 bases. Trimming cost V 4 bases and J 4 bases; bases outside gene matches: 5. Germline CDR1 is MNHEY and CDR2 is SVGAGI. The CDR3 runs to 14 residues. CDR3: CASSSDRGGYGYTF. In DNA form, the CDR3 reads TGTGCCAGCAGTTCCGACAGGGGTGGCTATGGCTACACCTTC.

The CDR3 sequence is CASSQTSGSGYF. CDR3 DNA sequence: TGTGCCAGCAGCCAGACTAGCGGGAGTGGGTATTTT. The rearrangement uses TRBV12-3 or TRBV12-4 and TRBJ2-3, with 12 bases identical to TRBD2. This CDR3 has 12 residues. The V and J ends lost 6 bases and 14 bases, in that order; junction bases with no gene match: 6.

The chain links TRBV3-1 (or the pseudogene TRBV3-2) to TRBJ1-4, with D unclear. This CDR3 region has 14 residues. The germline V gene has CDR1 LGHDT and CDR2 YNNKEL (reference sequence). V was cut by 3 bases and J by 1 base, with 6 bases left in between. The CDR3 sequence is CASSHEGTNEKLFF. For the CDR3, the DNA is TGTGCCAGCAGCCACGAGGGAACTAATGAAAAACTGTTTTTT.

The chain carries TRBV27 and TRBJ2-7; a weak D match, TRBD2 (5 bases). The CDR3 sequence is 13 residues long. Germline V gene lookup returns CDR1 MNHEY and CDR2 SMNVEV (reference sequence). The V and J ends lost 4 bases and 3 bases respectively, with 10 bases between them. The chain's CDR3 is CASSYEAGYEQYF. CDR3 in DNA: TGTGCCAGCAGTTATGAGGCGGGCTACGAGCAGTACTTC.

The chain employs TRBV3-1 (or the pseudogene TRBV3-2) and TRBJ2-6; 9 nucleotides line up with TRBD1. There are 17 residues in the CDR3. The germline gives CDR1 LGHDT, CDR2 YNNKEL (reference sequence). Trimming cost V 0 bases and J 4 bases; bases outside gene matches: 4. CDR3 region: CASSQEDRGAGANVLTF. In nucleotides, the CDR3 is TGTGCCAGCAGCCAAGAGGACAGGGGTGCCGGGGCCAACGTCCTGACTTTC.

The chain couples TRBV19 to TRBJ1-5; no clear D. Germline-derived CDR1 and CDR2 are LNHDA and SQIVND (reference sequence). The CDR3 contains 15 residues. V was pared by 5 bases and J by 0 bases, with 11 bases between. This CDR3 reads CASSSHRYSNQPQHF. In DNA, the CDR3 is TGTGCCAGTAGTTCACACCGCTATAGCAATCAGCCCCAGCATTTT. Full variable domain (rest looked up from reference TRBV19 and TRBJ1-5): DGGITQSPKYLFRKEGQNVTLSCEQNLNHDAMYWYRQDPGQGLRLIYYSQIVNDFQKGDIAEGYSVSREKKESFPLTVTSAQKNPTAFYLCASSSHRYSNQPQHFGDGTRLSIL.

This clone came up once. The same CDR3 also results from other DNA sequences found in this sample. The V call is TRBV4-3, the J call TRBJ1-1, with 9 bases lining up with TRBD1. This CDR3 comprises 15 residues. The germline V gene has CDR1 LGHNA and CDR2 YSLEER. Losses at the gene ends were 3 bases for V and 0 bases for J; bases not matched to a gene: 2. CDR3 amino acids: CASSHRQGVNTEAFF. The DNA of the CDR3 is TGCGCCAGCAGCCATCGACAGGGGGTGAACACTGAAGCTTTCTTT.

The chain has TRBV19 and TRBJ1-4; possible D gene TRBD1, 6 bases. The CDR3 length is 15 residues. From germline, CDR1 is LNHDA and CDR2 SQIVND (reference sequence). Trimming left V 5 bases short and J 7 bases short, with 17 bases between. The CDR3 protein is CASSPPIQGGEKLFF. CDR3 DNA: TGTGCCAGTAGTCCCCCAATACAGGGCGGTGAAAAACTGTTTTTT.

On this clone: Other DNA sequences of this sample code for an identical CDR3. CDR3 residues: CATSRDRQGNNQPQHF. In DNA form, the CDR3 reads TGTGCCACCAGCAGAGATCGGCAGGGTAACAATCAGCCCCAGCATTTT. V and J are TRBV15 and TRBJ1-5, with D possibly TRBD1 on 5 matching bases. CDR3 length equals 16 residues. The V gene lost 0 bases and the J gene lost 3 bases, with 12 bases spanning the gap. Germline lookup yields CDR1 LNHNV and CDR2 YYDKDF (reference sequence).

The V and J genes are TRBV19 and TRBJ1-6; 7 positions agree with TRBD1. Germline CDR1 and CDR2: LNHDA and SQIVND (reference sequence). Germline trimming cut 3 bases from V and 8 bases from J; bases unmatched to any gene: 7. CDR3 size: 15 residues. Here the CDR3 reads CASSIRVGGDSPLHF. CDR3 DNA: TGTGCCAGTAGTATTCGGGTAGGGGGCGATTCACCCCTCCACTTT.

The genes are TRBV21-1 and TRBJ2-2; the D call TRBD2 from the table was never checked on the DNA. TRBV21-1 is termed a pseudogene. This CDR3 is 15 amino acids long. The CDR3 DNA follows: TGTGCCAGCTCAAAGTGGTGCGGATACACCGGGGAGCTGTTTTTT. Translation: CASSKWCGYTGELFF.

The chain carries TRBV11-2 and TRBJ2-7; TRBD2 might be the D (6 bases). The CDR3 consists of 13 residues. The germline V gene encodes CDR1 SGHAT and CDR2 FQNNGV. V gave up 1 base and J gave up 4 bases, with 8 bases separating them. The CDR3 DNA reads as TGTGCCAGCAGCTTAGCGGGAGCATACGAGCAGTACTTC. This encodes CASSLAGAYEQYF. The full variable domain, its missing parts supplied by reference TRBV11-2 and TRBJ2-7, is EAGVAQSPRYKIIEKRQSVAFWCNPISGHATLYWYQQILGQGPKLLIQFQNNGVVDDSQLPKDRFSAERLKGVDSTLKIQPAKLEDSAVYLCASSLAGAYEQYFGPGTRLTVT.

The rearrangement uses TRBV7-9 and TRBJ2-1, with D unresolved. The CDR3 extends over 14 amino acids. Germline CDR1 is SEHNR and CDR2 is FQNEAQ (reference sequence). V was cut by 0 bases and J by 10 bases, with 13 bases left in between. The DNA of the CDR3 is TGTGCCAGCAGCTTAGCCCTCGACTCAATAGAGCAGTTCTTC. It yields the protein CASSLALDSIEQFF.

The V and J genes are TRBV7-8 and TRBJ2-1; 14 nucleotides line up with TRBD2. CDR1 and CDR2 (germline): SGHVS, FQNEAQ. V shed 5 bases and J 1 base; nucleotides not matched to a gene: 10. There are 19 residues in the CDR3. The CDR3 here is CASSPKGGTSGRSYNEQFF. CDR3 sequence (DNA): TGTGCCAGCAGCCCAAAGGGTGGGACTAGCGGGAGATCCTACAATGAGCAGTTCTTC.

The chain joins TRBV7-2 to TRBJ1-6; TRBD1 is a possible D gene (5 bases). The CDR3 loop spans 16 amino acids. CDR1 SGHTA and CDR2 FQGNSA come from the germline V gene. Between the trimmed V and J ends, which lost 3 bases and 7 bases, there was a span of 16 bases. In DNA, the CDR3 is TGTGCCAGCAGCTTCCAAGGGGTCCAGGGCAATTCACCCCTCCACTTT. Protein sequence: CASSFQGVQGNSPLHF.

The CDR3 nucleotides are TGTGCCAGCTCACCAAAAGTAGGCAGGGATCATGAAAAACTGTTTTTT. It encodes CASSPKVGRDHEKLFF. The gene calls are TRBV18 and TRBJ1-4, with D perhaps matching TRBD1 (5 bases). CDR1 and CDR2 from the germline V gene are KGHSH and LQKENI. V lost 2 bases, J lost 6 bases, and 16 bases lay in between. The CDR3 extends over 16 amino acids. Full variable domain (rest looked up from reference TRBV18 and TRBJ1-4): NAGVMQNPRHLVRRRGQEARLRCSPMKGHSHVYWYRQLPEEGLKFMVYLQKENIIDESGMPKERFSAEFPKEGPSILRIQQVVRGDSAAYFCASSPKVGRDHEKLFFGSGTQLSVL.

The CDR3 spells CASSFWASGLFEQYF. The CDR3 DNA reads TGTGCCAGCAGCTTTTGGGCTAGCGGTCTCTTCGAGCAGTACTTC. The gene calls are TRBV7-9 and TRBJ2-7; 7 nucleotides line up with TRBD2. Germline V gene sequence: CDR1 SEHNR, CDR2 FQNEAQ (reference sequence). V shed 3 bases and J 6 bases; nucleotides not matched to a gene: 11. This CDR3 contains 15 residues.

The chain uses TRBV6-5 and TRBJ1-2; a possible D gene is TRBD1 (6 bases). Germline values: CDR1 MNHEY, CDR2 SVGAGI. CDR3 length: 13 amino acids. With 6 bases removed from V and 4 bases from J, the gap between germline ends came to 12 bases. The CDR3 here is CASSAQGSYGYTF. CDR3 DNA: TGTGCCAGCAGCGCACAGGGTTCCTATGGCTACACCTTC.

The chain joins TRBV2 to TRBJ2-3; 7 bases are a match to TRBD1. V gave up 2 bases and J gave up 0 bases; unmatched junction bases: 14. Looked up from germline, CDR1 is SNHLY and CDR2 is FYNNEI. The CDR3 length is 19 residues. This chain's CDR3 is CASSEQVLGGQTSTDTQYF. The CDR3 nucleotides are TGTGCCAGCAGTGAACAGGTTCTAGGGGGCCAGACTAGCACAGATACGCAGTATTTT.

V usage is TRBV5-1 and J usage is TRBJ1-1; the D gene is possibly TRBD1 (6 bases). The CDR3 runs 14 residues. V was cut by 5 bases and J by 0 bases, with 11 bases left in between. Germline V gene sequence: CDR1 SGHRS, CDR2 YFSETQ. CDR3 nucleotides: TGCGCCAGCAGGACAAGGACAGTGAACACTGAAGCTTTCTTT. Its translation is CASRTRTVNTEAFF.